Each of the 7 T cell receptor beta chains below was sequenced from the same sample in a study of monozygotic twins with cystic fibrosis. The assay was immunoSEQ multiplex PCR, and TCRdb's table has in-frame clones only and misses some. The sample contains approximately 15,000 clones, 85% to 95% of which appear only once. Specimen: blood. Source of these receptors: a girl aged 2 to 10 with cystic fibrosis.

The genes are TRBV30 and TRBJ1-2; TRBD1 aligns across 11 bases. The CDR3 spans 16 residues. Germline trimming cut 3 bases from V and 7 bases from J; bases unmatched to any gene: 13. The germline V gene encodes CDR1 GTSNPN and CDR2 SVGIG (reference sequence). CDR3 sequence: CAWRWRDRGIRGGYTF. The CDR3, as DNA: TGTGCCTGGAGATGGCGGGACAGGGGGATTCGAGGTGGCTACACCTTC.

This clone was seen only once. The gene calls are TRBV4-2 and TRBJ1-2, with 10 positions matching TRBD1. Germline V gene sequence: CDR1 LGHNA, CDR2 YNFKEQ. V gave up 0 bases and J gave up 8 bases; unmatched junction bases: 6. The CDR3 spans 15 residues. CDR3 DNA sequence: TGTGCCAGCAGCCAAGATCCGGGACAGGGGTACGGCTACACCTTC. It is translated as CASSQDPGQGYGYTF.

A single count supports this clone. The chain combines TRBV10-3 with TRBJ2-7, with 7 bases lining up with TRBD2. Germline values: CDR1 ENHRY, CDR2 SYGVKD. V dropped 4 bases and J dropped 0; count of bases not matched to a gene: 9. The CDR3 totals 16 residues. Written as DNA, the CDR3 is TGTGCCATCAGTGGGAAACGGGGCGGGGGCTCCTACGAGCAGTACTTC. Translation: CAISGKRGGGSYEQYF.

CDR3 DNA: TGCGCCAGCAGTGAGTTACCAGCCTACAATGAGCAGTTCTTC. It encodes CASSELPAYNEQFF. The V and J genes are TRBV10-2 and TRBJ2-1; D unclear. The CDR3 extends over 14 amino acids. Trimming stripped 1 base from V and 2 bases from J, with 6 bases between. From germline, CDR1 is WSHSY and CDR2 SAAADI.

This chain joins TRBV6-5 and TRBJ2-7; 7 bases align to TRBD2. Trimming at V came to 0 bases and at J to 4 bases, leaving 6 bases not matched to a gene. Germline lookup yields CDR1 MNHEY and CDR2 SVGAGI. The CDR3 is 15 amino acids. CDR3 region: CASSYSPGLHYEQYF. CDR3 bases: TGTGCCAGCAGTTACTCGCCGGGACTACATTACGAGCAGTACTTC.

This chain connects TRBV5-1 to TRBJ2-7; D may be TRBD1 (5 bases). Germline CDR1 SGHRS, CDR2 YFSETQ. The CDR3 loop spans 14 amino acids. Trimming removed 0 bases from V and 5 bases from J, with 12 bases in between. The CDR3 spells CASSLASGSDEQYF. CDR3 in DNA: TGCGCCAGCAGCTTGGCCTCAGGGTCTGACGAGCAGTACTTC.

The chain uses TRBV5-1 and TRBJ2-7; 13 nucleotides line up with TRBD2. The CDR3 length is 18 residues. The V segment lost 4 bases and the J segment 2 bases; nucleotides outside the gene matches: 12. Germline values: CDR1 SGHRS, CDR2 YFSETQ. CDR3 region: CASSLGQGGLAGAYEQYF. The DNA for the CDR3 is TGCGCCAGCAGCCTTGGACAGGGAGGACTAGCGGGAGCCTACGAGCAGTACTTC.